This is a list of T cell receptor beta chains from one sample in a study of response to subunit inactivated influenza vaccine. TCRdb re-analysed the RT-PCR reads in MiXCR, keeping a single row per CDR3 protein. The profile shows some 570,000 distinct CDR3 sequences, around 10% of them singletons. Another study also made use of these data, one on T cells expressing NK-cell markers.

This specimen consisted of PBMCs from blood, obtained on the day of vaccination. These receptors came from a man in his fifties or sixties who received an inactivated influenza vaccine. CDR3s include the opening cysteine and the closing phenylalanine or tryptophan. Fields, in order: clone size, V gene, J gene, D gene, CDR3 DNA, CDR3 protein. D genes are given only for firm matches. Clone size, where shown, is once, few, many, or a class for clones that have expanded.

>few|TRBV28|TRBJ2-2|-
TGTGCCAGCAGTAGGGGTGGCGGGGTGACCGGGGAGCTGTTTTTT
CASSRGGGVTGELFF
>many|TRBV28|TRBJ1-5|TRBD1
TGTGCCAGCAGTGGGACAGGGCTGTATCAGCCCCAGCATTTT
CASSGTGLYQPQHF
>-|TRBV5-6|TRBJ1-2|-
TGTGCCAGCAGCGTCGCCGGGGTCCAAAATCTCTATGGCTACACCTTC
CASSVAGVQNLYGYTF
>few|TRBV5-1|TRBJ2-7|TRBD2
TGCGCCAGCAGCTTACGTGCGGGAGGGCCCGATCAGTACTTC
CASSLRAGGPDQYF
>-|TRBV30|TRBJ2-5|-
TGTGCCTGGAGTAGGGGGAGCGGACCGCAAGAGACCCAGTACTTC
CAWSRGSGPQETQYF
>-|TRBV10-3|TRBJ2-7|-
TGTGCCATCAGTGAGAGGCGCCGAATATCGGGAGAATACGAGCAGTACTTC
CAISERRRISGEYEQYF
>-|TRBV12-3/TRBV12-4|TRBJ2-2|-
TGTGCCAGCAGTTTTTTTAGCCAGGGAACAACCGGGGAGCTGTTTTTT
CASSFFSQGTTGELFF
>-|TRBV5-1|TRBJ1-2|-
TGCGCCAGCAGCTTGGTGAACAGTCTCTATGGCTACACCTTC
CASSLVNSLYGYTF
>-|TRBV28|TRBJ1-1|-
TGTGCCAGCACTCCAGTAGGGGCACGGAGGATGAACACTGAAGCTTTCTTT
CASTPVGARRMNTEAFF
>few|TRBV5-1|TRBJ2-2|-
TGCGCCAGCAGTGGCCTCTTAGCCGCCACCGGGGAGCTGTTTTTT
CASSGLLAATGELFF
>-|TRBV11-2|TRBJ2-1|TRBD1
TGTGCCAGCAGCCGACTGACAGGGGGATACTACAATGAGCAGTTCTTC
CASSRLTGGYYNEQFF
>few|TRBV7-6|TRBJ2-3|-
TGTGCCAGCAGCTTAGCGCGATCCAGCACAGATACGCAGTATTTT
CASSLARSSTDTQYF
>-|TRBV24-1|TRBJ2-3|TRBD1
TGTACCAGGGACAGGGGGGGAGATACGCAGTATTTT
CTRDRGGDTQYF
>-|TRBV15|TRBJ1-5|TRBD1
TGTGCCACCAGCAAGGGACAGGGAGCGGATCAGCCCCAGCATTTT
CATSKGQGADQPQHF
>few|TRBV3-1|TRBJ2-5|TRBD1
TGTGCCAGCAGCCAGAGGGACAGTCAAGAGACCCAGTACTTC
CASSQRDSQETQYF
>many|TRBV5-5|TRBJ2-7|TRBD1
TGTGCCAGCAGCCTATGGACAGGATCCTACGAGCAGTACTTC
CASSLWTGSYEQYF
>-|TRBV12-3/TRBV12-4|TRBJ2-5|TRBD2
TGTGCCAGCAGTTGGGGAGGGAGAGGAGGAGAGACCCAGTACTTC
CASSWGGRGGETQYF
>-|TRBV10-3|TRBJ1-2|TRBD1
TGTGCCATCAGTGAGTCGACAGGGGGCATATATGGCTACACCTTC
CAISESTGGIYGYTF
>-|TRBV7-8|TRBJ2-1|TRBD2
TGTGCCAGCAGCTTACTACAGCGGGGGGTAAACAATGAGCAGTTCTTC
CASSLLQRGVNNEQFF
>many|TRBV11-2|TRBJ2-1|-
TGTGCCAGCAGCTTAGGTCAGGGTAAGGGCAATGAGCAGTTCTTC
CASSLGQGKGNEQFF
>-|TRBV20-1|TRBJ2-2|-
TGCAGTGCTCGATTCAACACCGGGGAGCTGTTTTTT
CSARFNTGELFF
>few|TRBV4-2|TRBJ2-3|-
TGTGCCAGCAGCCAAATGGGATCGAGCACAGATACGCAGTATTTT
CASSQMGSSTDTQYF
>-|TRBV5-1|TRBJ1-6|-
TGCGCCAGCAGCCAAGGACAGAAGAATTCACCCCTCCACTTT
CASSQGQKNSPLHF
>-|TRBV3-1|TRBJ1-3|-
TGTGCCAGCAGTGAAAACAGGGAATCTGGAAACACCATATATTTT
CASSENRESGNTIYF
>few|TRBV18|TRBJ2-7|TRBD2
TGTGCCAGCTCAAAGCAGCGGGGGAACTACGAGCAGTACTTC
CASSKQRGNYEQYF
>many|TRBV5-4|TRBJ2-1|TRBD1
TGTGCCAGCAGCTTGGCTCAGGGGGCCTACAATGAGCAGTTCTTC
CASSLAQGAYNEQFF
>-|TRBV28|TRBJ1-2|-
TGTGCCACCATCCCCCTTCGCTGGGGGCACTATGGCTACACCTTC
CATIPLRWGHYGYTF
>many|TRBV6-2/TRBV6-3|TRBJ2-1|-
TGTGCCAGCAGTTACAACCCCCTCGGTCCTAGCAGGGTTGAGCAGTTCTTC
CASSYNPLGPSRVEQFF
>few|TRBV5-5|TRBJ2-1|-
TGTGCCAGCAGCTCGGCAGGGAACTCCTACAATGAGCAGTTCTTC
CASSSAGNSYNEQFF
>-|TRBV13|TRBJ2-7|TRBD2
TGTGCCAGCAGCTTCTTGAGCGGGAGGAAGTACGAGCAGTACTTC
CASSFLSGRKYEQYF
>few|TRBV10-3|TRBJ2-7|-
TGTGCCATCAGTGACCATCAAGCTTTGGAAGGCCTATACTTC
CAISDHQALEGLYF
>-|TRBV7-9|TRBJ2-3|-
TGTGCCAGCAGCTTAGAATCGGGCAATACGCAGTATTTT
CASSLESGNTQYF
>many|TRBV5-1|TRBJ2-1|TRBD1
TGCGCCAGCAGCAGGGACAGGGGATTCTCCTACAATGAGCAGTTCTTC
CASSRDRGFSYNEQFF
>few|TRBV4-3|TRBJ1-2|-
TGCGCCAGCAGCCAAGATGTCTCACTACCTTATGGCTACACCTTC
CASSQDVSLPYGYTF
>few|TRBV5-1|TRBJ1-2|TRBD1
TGCGCCAGCAGCGTTGACAGGGGGGCCTATGGCTACACCTTC
CASSVDRGAYGYTF
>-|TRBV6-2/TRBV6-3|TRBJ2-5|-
TGTGCCAGCAGTCTCAAAACTCCCCAAGAGACCCAGTACTTC
CASSLKTPQETQYF
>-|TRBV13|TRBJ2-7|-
TGTGCCAGCAGCTTAGCCGAACTATCCCACGAGCAGTACTTC
CASSLAELSHEQYF
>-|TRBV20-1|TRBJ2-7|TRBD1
TGCAGATCTGCCTTTAGATCACCCCGGGACAGGGACTACGAGCAGTACTTC
CRSAFRSPRDRDYEQYF
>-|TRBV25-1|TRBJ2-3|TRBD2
TGTGCCAGCAGCTTTGGACTAGCGGGGACCACAGATACGCAGTATTTT
CASSFGLAGTTDTQYF
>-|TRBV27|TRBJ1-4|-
TGTGCCAGCAGTTTGAGCCACGCGGAAAAACTGTTTTTT
CASSLSHAEKLFF
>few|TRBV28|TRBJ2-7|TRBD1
TGTGCCAGCCGCCGCATAGGACAGGGGACCTACGAGCAGTACTTC
CASRRIGQGTYEQYF
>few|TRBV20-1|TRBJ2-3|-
TGCAGTGCTAGAGAGGCGGCGACGGGTACGCAGTATTTT
CSAREAATGTQYF
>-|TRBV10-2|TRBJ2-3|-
TGCGCCAGCAGTGGGGGTAGCACGCAGTATTTT
CASSGGSTQYF
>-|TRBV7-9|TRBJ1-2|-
TGTGCCAGCAGCTTAGCGACCAGAGGGTCCAACTATGGCTACACCTTC
CASSLATRGSNYGYTF
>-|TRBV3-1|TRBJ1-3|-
TGTGCCAGCAGCCTACGGGGACTCTCTGGAAACACCATATATTTT
CASSLRGLSGNTIYF
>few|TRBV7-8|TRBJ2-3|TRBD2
TGTGCCAGCAGCTTAGGAGGCGCAGCGGGGGGGCCGAATACGCAGTATTTT
CASSLGGAAGGPNTQYF
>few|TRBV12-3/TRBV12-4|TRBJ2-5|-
TGTGCCAGCAGTTTAGGTGGGAGTGAAGAGACCCAGTACTTC
CASSLGGSEETQYF
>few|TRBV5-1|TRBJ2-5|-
TGCGCCAGCAGCTTCCCCTCGGAGACCCAGTACTTC
CASSFPSETQYF